A single sample is the source of the 27 T cell receptor beta chains below, sequenced in a study of control samples from healthy donors and cancer patients. Sequencing was performed with immunoSEQ multiplex PCR; in TCRdb, only in-frame clones are kept and a portion is missing. Among roughly 220,000 clones listed, over 90% were seen once. The specimen sequenced was blood. The receptors derive from a man in his fifties or sixties in good health.

The chain joins TRBV14 to TRBJ1-3; no definite D call. CDR1 is SGHDN and CDR2 is FVKESK in the germline V gene. The CDR3 totals 16 residues. V was cut by 2 bases and J by 0 bases, with 11 bases left in between. CDR3 coding DNA: TGTGCCAGCAGCCAATATTGGGAGACCTCTGGAAACACCATATATTTT. Residues: CASSQYWETSGNTIYF.

This clone was observed once. This rearrangement joins TRBV27 to TRBJ2-1; D is possibly TRBD1 (5 bases). The CDR3 totals 11 residues. V was cut by 5 bases and J by 10 bases, with 9 bases left in between. CDR1 is MNHEY and CDR2 is SMNVEV in the germline V gene (reference sequence). CDR3 protein: CASSRRQEQFF. In nucleotides, the CDR3 is TGTGCCAGCAGTAGACGACAGGAGCAGTTCTTC.

This chain joins TRBV24-1 and TRBJ1-1; a weak D match, TRBD1 (5 bases). The CDR3 length is 15 residues. Deletions cut 0 bases from V and 2 bases from J, with 9 bases between. Germline V gives CDR1 KGHDR, CDR2 SFDVKD. CDR3 sequence: CATSDLEGFNTEAFF. CDR3 nucleotide sequence: TGTGCCACCAGTGATTTGGAGGGGTTTAACACTGAAGCTTTCTTT.

V is TRBV5-4 and J is TRBJ2-7, with 9 bases matching TRBD2. J was trimmed by 3 bases and V by 5 bases; bases with no gene match: 12. The CDR3 contains 16 residues. Germline-derived CDR1 and CDR2 are SGHNT and YYREEE (reference sequence). The CDR3 nucleotides are TGTGCCAGCAGGTCGACTAGCGGCCAAGTATTCTACGAGCAGTACGTC. Protein sequence: CASRSTSGQVFYEQYV.

The chain recombines TRBV6-1 with TRBJ1-2, with D perhaps TRBD1 (5 bases). This CDR3 has 14 amino acids. The V gene lost 6 bases and the J gene lost 4 bases, with 15 bases spanning the gap. From germline, CDR1 is MNHNS and CDR2 SASEGT. CDR3 protein: CASSLLDSSYGYTF. CDR3 sequence (DNA): TGTGCCAGCAGCCTGCTCGACAGTTCCTATGGCTACACCTTC.

This chain joins TRBV18 and TRBJ1-1, with a weak D call TRBD1 (6 bases). This CDR3 region has 15 residues. With 0 bases removed from V and 4 bases from J, the gap between germline ends came to 12 bases. The germline V gene encodes CDR1 KGHSH and CDR2 LQKENI. The CDR3 sequence is CASSPPPGVVTEAFF. The DNA for the CDR3 is TGTGCCAGCTCACCACCGCCAGGGGTTGTCACTGAAGCTTTCTTT.

V gene TRBV29-1 combines with J gene TRBJ2-3; no clear D gene. Trimming left V 4 bases short and J 0 bases short, with 11 bases between. Germline loops: CDR1 SQVTM, CDR2 ANQGSEA. The CDR3 has 14 residues. This CDR3 reads CSVGLPSSTDTQYF. The CDR3 region has the DNA TGCAGCGTTGGCCTCCCATCTAGCACAGATACGCAGTATTTT.

This chain links TRBV11-2 with TRBJ2-3; TRBD1 is a possible D gene (6 bases). Germline loops: CDR1 SGHAT, CDR2 FQNNGV. The CDR3 has 16 residues. V was pared by 5 bases and J by 1 base, with 16 bases between. The CDR3 is CASSLRQALGTDTQYF. The CDR3 region has the DNA TGTGCCAGCAGCCTTAGACAGGCCCTGGGCACAGATACGCAGTATTTT.

This chain links TRBV28 with TRBJ2-7; possible D gene TRBD2, 7 bases. Trimming cost V 3 bases and J 6 bases, with 15 bases left between them. This CDR3 has 14 amino acids. Germline CDR1 MDHEN, CDR2 SYDVKM. The chain's CDR3 is CASSLGGQTGEQYV. The CDR3 DNA reads TGTGCCAGCAGTTTGGGGGGGCAAACGGGCGAGCAGTACGTC.

This CDR3 reads CASSPLRPETEAFF. DNA of the CDR3: TGTGCCAGCAGCCCCCTTCGCCCAGAGACTGAAGCTTTCTTT. This chain joins TRBV6-2 or TRBV6-3 and TRBJ1-1, with D unresolved. This CDR3 has 14 amino acids. The germline V gene encodes CDR1 MNHEY and CDR2 SVGEGT. Trimming pared 6 bases from V and 5 bases from J, leaving 16 bases between.

For this clone: Other DNA sequences in this sample translate to the same CDR3. The chain is built from TRBV5-4 and TRBJ2-5; D gene uncertain. V lost 2 bases to trimming and J lost 7 bases, with 12 bases between them. The CDR3 length is 13 residues. Germline-derived CDR1 and CDR2 are SGHNT and YYREEE (reference sequence). CDR3 in DNA: TGTGCCAGCAGCTTAAAGGGTTTTGGGACCCAGTACTTC. Amino acid sequence: CASSLKGFGTQYF.

A single count supports this clone. CDR3 amino acids: CASVRGFNTEAFF. The CDR3 DNA follows: TGTGCTTCCGTCCGGGGTTTTAACACTGAAGCTTTCTTT. The chain couples TRBV6-5 to TRBJ1-1, with D unresolved. Per germline, CDR1 MNHEY and CDR2 SVGAGI. The CDR3 runs 13 residues.

V gene TRBV23-1 combines with J gene TRBJ1-5; TRBD1 aligns across 9 bases. TRBV23-1 is an open reading frame whose function is uncertain. Losses at the gene ends were 4 bases for V and 6 bases for J; bases not matched to a gene: 19. The CDR3 covers 19 residues. CDR3 sequence (DNA): TGCGCCAGCAGTCTTCGACGTTCCCCGGGACAGGGTATTGGTCAGCCCCAGCATTTT. Protein product: CASSLRRSPGQGIGQPQHF.

The genes are TRBV5-4 and TRBJ2-1; D not resolved. The ends were cut back, 2 bases at V and 0 bases at J, with 9 bases in the middle. Per germline, CDR1 SGHNT and CDR2 YYREEE (reference sequence). CDR3 length: 15 residues. This CDR3 is CASSLEASSYNEQFF. The CDR3 nucleotides read TGTGCCAGCAGCTTAGAGGCTAGCTCCTACAATGAGCAGTTCTTC.

V gene TRBV28 combines with J gene TRBJ1-4; no clear D. In germline, CDR1 is MDHEN, CDR2 SYDVKM. Between the trimmed V and J ends, which lost 11 bases and 0 bases, there was a span of 10 bases. This CDR3 is 13 amino acids long. The CDR3 is CAGQRATNEKLFF. The DNA for the CDR3 is TGTGCCGGCCAGAGGGCAACTAATGAAAAACTGTTTTTT.

The chain uses TRBV5-1 and TRBJ1-6, with D unresolved. The CDR3 is 14 residues long. V was cut by 3 bases and J by 9 bases, with 13 bases left in between. CDR1 and CDR2 (germline): SGHRS, YFSETQ. CDR3 DNA sequence: TGCGCCAGCAGCTCCCGACCAGAAACTTCACCCCTCCACTTT. Translating it yields CASSSRPETSPLHF.

The chain joins TRBV5-8 to TRBJ2-5; 7 nucleotides agree with TRBD1. Germline CDR1 reads SGHTS; CDR2 reads YDEGEE. Unmatched junction bases numbered 6, after V lost 5 bases and J lost 5 bases. This CDR3 has 13 residues. DNA for the CDR3: TGTGCCAGCAGGGTCAAGGGGGCGGAGACCCAGTACTTC. This encodes CASRVKGAETQYF.

The rearrangement links TRBV4-2 to TRBJ1-6; D remains unclear. CDR3 length: 17 residues. Germline V gives CDR1 LGHNA, CDR2 YNFKEQ. V lost 3 bases and J 0 bases, leaving 12 bases between the germline ends. CDR3 nucleotide sequence: TGTGCCAGCAGCCAGGAGAGGACTAGCTCCTATAATTCACCCCTCCACTTT. Its protein is CASSQERTSSYNSPLHF.

The chain is built from TRBV5-1 and TRBJ1-1; unclear D gene. The length of the CDR3 is 12 residues. The germline V and J ends were trimmed by 3 bases and 0 bases, with 3 bases remaining between them. Germline loops: CDR1 SGHRS, CDR2 YFSETQ. CDR3 in amino acids: CASSSMNTEAFF. The CDR3 DNA reads as TGCGCCAGCAGCTCTATGAACACTGAAGCTTTCTTT.

V gene TRBV6-5 combines with J gene TRBJ2-4; D not resolved. This CDR3 comprises 14 residues. The germline V gene has CDR1 MNHEY and CDR2 SVGAGI. Trimming stripped 5 bases from V and 0 bases from J, with 8 bases between. Here the CDR3 reads CASSLTLAKNIQYF. The CDR3 coding sequence is TGTGCCAGCAGTCTAACTCTAGCCAAAAACATTCAGTACTTC.

The chain couples TRBV3-1 (or the pseudogene TRBV3-2) to TRBJ2-3; no clear D. The V end was cut by 4 bases, the J end by 4 bases, with 15 bases between. Germline-derived CDR1 and CDR2 are LGHDT and YNNKEL (reference sequence). The CDR3 runs to 15 residues. The CDR3 reads CASSPFGAEADTQYF. Written as DNA, the CDR3 is TGTGCCAGCAGCCCCTTCGGTGCCGAGGCAGATACGCAGTATTTT.

In its sample, this clone was seen once. This sequence joins TRBV27 and TRBJ1-5; no definite D call. V was cut by 0 bases and J by 7 bases, with 4 bases left in between. This CDR3 is 12 amino acids long. Germline V gene sequence: CDR1 MNHEY, CDR2 SMNVEV (reference sequence). Here the CDR3 reads CASSLSRQPQHF. The CDR3 bases are TGTGCCAGCAGTTTATCGCGGCAGCCCCAGCATTTT.

The rearrangement links TRBV7-9 to TRBJ1-4; no definite D call. The CDR3 consists of 15 residues. Germline loops: CDR1 SEHNR, CDR2 FQNEAQ (reference sequence). V was pared by 2 bases and J by 0 bases, with 7 bases between. The CDR3 loop is CASSLTITTNEKLFF. The CDR3 region has the DNA TGTGCCAGCAGCTTAACCATCACAACTAATGAAAAACTGTTTTTT. Variable domain in full (rest from reference TRBV7-9 and TRBJ1-4): DTGVSQNPRHKITKRGQNVTFRCDPISEHNRLYWYRQTLGQGPEFLTYFQNEAQLEKSRLLSDRFSAERPKGSFSTLEIQRTEQGDSAMYLCASSLTITTNEKLFFGSGTQLSVL.

This clone was detected once. This rearrangement joins TRBV3-1 (or the pseudogene TRBV3-2) to TRBJ2-3; D not certain. CDR1 is LGHDT, CDR2 YNNKEL, per germline (reference sequence). This CDR3 has 13 residues. Trimming left V 1 base short and J 4 bases short, with 6 bases between. CDR3 amino acids: CASSQGVPDTQYF. The CDR3 bases are TGTGCCAGCAGCCAAGGGGTGCCAGATACGCAGTATTTT.

The chain links TRBV5-1 to TRBJ2-2, with TRBD1 matching over 8 bases. V lost 2 bases and J lost 6; bases outside the gene matches: 9. CDR1 is SGHRS and CDR2 is YFSETQ in the germline V gene. The CDR3 contains 16 residues. The CDR3 here is CASSFTGQTGAGELFF. The CDR3 DNA reads as TGCGCCAGCAGCTTCACCGGGCAGACAGGGGCCGGGGAGCTGTTTTTT. The variable domain in full, with the rest retrieved from reference TRBV5-1 and TRBJ2-2, is KAGVTQTPRYLIKTRGQQVTLSCSPISGHRSVSWYQQTPGQGLQFLFEYFSETQRNKGNFPGRFSGRQFSNSRSEMNVSTLELGDSALYLCASSFTGQTGAGELFFGEGSRLTVL.

V usage is TRBV7-9 and J usage is TRBJ2-5, with a tentative D call TRBD2 (7 bases). Germline CDR1 reads SEHNR; CDR2 reads FQNEAQ (reference sequence). Trimming removed 2 bases at V and 5 bases at J, with 15 bases between. This CDR3 has 15 residues. CDR3 DNA: TGTGCCAGCAGCTTATCGGGGGGCGCCTTGGAGACCCAGTACTTC. Its translation: CASSLSGGALETQYF.

The rearrangement links TRBV7-2 to TRBJ2-3, with D hard to call. The V end was cut by 5 bases, the J end by 3 bases, with 12 bases between. The CDR3 runs 14 residues. CDR1 and CDR2 (germline): SGHTA, FQGNSA. CDR3: CASSEFGPTDTQYF. Here the CDR3 DNA reads TGTGCCAGCAGCGAGTTTGGGCCAACAGATACGCAGTATTTT.